The 10 T cell receptor beta chains reported below all come from one sample, sequenced in a study of read filtering for tumor transcriptome and immune sequencing. Molecular barcoded adaptors covering alpha/delta and beta/gamma chains were used on approximately 400 ng RNA. MiXCR was run by TCRdb on the reads, yielding one entry per CDR3 protein. The sample lists about 130,000 distinct CDR3 sequences; 13% were seen once. Input material: a population of CD138-negative cells sorted from bone marrow. The receptors were gathered from a donor over 35 with multiple myeloma.

The sample holds many counts of this clonotype. The chain joins TRBV6-5 to TRBJ2-2, with 7 bases identical to TRBD1. Germline CDR1 MNHEY, CDR2 SVGAGI. V shed 7 bases and J 8 bases; nucleotides not matched to a gene: 7. The CDR3 runs to 13 residues. CDR3 protein: CASIEVRGGELFF. Here the CDR3 DNA reads TGTGCCAGCATCGAAGTCAGGGGGGGGGAGCTGTTTTTT.

This clonotype appeared many times. The V and J genes are TRBV6-1 and TRBJ2-7, with 9 bases fitting TRBD1. This CDR3 comprises 13 residues. The J segment lost 5 bases and the V segment lost 6 bases, leaving 5 bases of the junction unmatched. Germline V lookup: CDR1 MNHNS, CDR2 SASEGT. CDR3 DNA: TGTGCCAGCAGACTAACAGGGGGCCACGAGCAGTACTTC. Translated, it gives CASRLTGGHEQYF.

A remark on this clonotype: Given a much more abundant clone one base away, this may be a read error. The final CDR3 position lacks the conserved phenylalanine or tryptophan, pointing to a likely read error. The V and J genes are TRBV10-3 and TRBJ2-7; the D is unclear. Germline V lookup: CDR1 ENHRY, CDR2 SYGVKD. The CDR3 runs to 14 residues. V gave up 0 bases and J gave up 5 bases, with 11 bases separating them. The CDR3 loop is CAISESGGNHEQYL. CDR3 coding DNA: TGTGCCATCAGTGAGTCTGGTGGGAACCACGAGCAGTACCTC.

This clonotype occurred many times. The V call is TRBV10-3, the J call TRBJ1-1, with D perhaps matching TRBD1 (6 bases). Trimming removed 4 bases from V and 3 bases from J, with 9 bases in between. This CDR3 is built from 13 residues. The germline V gene has CDR1 ENHRY and CDR2 SYGVKD. The CDR3 DNA is TGTGCCATCAGTGCATCAGGGGACACTGAAGCTTTCTTT. Encoded protein: CAISASGDTEAFF.

This clonotype was recorded many times. The genes are TRBV6-2 or TRBV6-3 and TRBJ2-2; D remains ambiguous. The V and J ends lost 8 bases and 1 base respectively, with 8 bases between them. The CDR3 runs 13 residues. Germline lookup yields CDR1 MNHEY and CDR2 SVGEGT. This CDR3 is CASFEVNTGELFF. CDR3 bases: TGTGCCAGCTTCGAGGTGAACACCGGGGAGCTGTTTTTT.

For this clonotype: A much larger clone lies one base from this, so it may be a read error. This sequence joins TRBV11-3 and TRBJ2-1; 7 positions match TRBD2. Germline V gives CDR1 SGHNT, CDR2 YENEEA. The CDR3 sequence is 17 residues long. DNA for the CDR3: TGTGCCAGCAGCTTAGCCCTGTGGCTAGCGGACTACAATGAGCTGTTCTTC. It yields the protein CASSLALWLADYNELFF.

This clonotype came up many times. Sequence at one end of the junction differs from germline and may be a read error. The chain joins TRBV20-1 to TRBJ1-1; maybe TRBD1 (6 bases). This CDR3 spans 14 amino acids. Per the germline V gene, CDR1 is DFQATT and CDR2 is SNEGSKA (reference sequence). CDR3 in amino acids: CSARRGGGNTVAFF. CDR3 in DNA: TGCAGTGCTAGGAGAGGGGGGGGTAACACTGTAGCTTTCTTT.

As to this clonotype: This may be a read error: a much more frequent sequence differs by one nucleotide. The J gene is TRBJ1-5, the V gene TRBV6-6, with D tentatively TRBD1 (5 bases). Germline V lookup: CDR1 MNHNY, CDR2 SVGAGI (reference sequence). The CDR3 consists of 13 residues. DNA for the CDR3: TGTGCCGGCAGTTACGGGGACCCAAGACCCCAGCATTTT. Translated, it gives CAGSYGDPRPQHF.

Ten or more counts support this clonotype. J is TRBJ1-5 and V is TRBV11-2, with D uncertain. The CDR3 has 15 amino acids. Looked up from germline, CDR1 is SGHAT and CDR2 is FQNNGV. V shed 4 bases and J shed 0 bases, with 10 bases lying between them. This CDR3 is CASSSGVVSNQPQHF. For the CDR3, the DNA is TGTGCCAGCAGCTCCGGTGTGGTTAGCAATCAGCCCCAGCATTTT.

In this sample, this clonotype turned up many times. Germline is not matched at one junction end, which may reflect a read error. The V call is TRBV12-3 or TRBV12-4, the J call TRBJ1-5; D perhaps matches TRBD1 (5 bases). CDR3 length equals 14 residues. Here the CDR3 reads CASSLDRSRQPQHF. The CDR3 nucleotides are TGTGCCAGCAGCTTAGACAGAAGCCGACAGCCCCAGCATTTT.